This TCR beta chain comes out of a study of vaccination effects on CD4 cells after COVID-19. Study-wide results and limits: Recruitment yielded few convalescent patients, and the study had no early post-infection timepoints. The study found marked clonal contraction of infection- and vaccine-induced clones late after vaccination.

This clone was seen more than once but under ten times. Its antigen is unidentified. Before sequencing took place, the ViraFEST assay used viral peptide pools to expand antigen-specific CD4+ T cells. It was after around eleven days of culture that CD4+ T cells were isolated. Vaccine recipients lacked prior SARS-CoV-2 infection and had negative nucleocapsid antibodies. Researchers reported culturing approximately 2.2 million PBMC in each well, adding around 10 IU/ml IL-2 and 9 to 10 ug/ml peptides. Days 3 and 7 were when half the medium was replaced with IL-2 medium. Germline-derived CDR1 and CDR2 are MNHEY and SVGAGI. V was clipped by 6 bases and J by 2 bases; unmatched bases: 5. The CDR3 spans 15 residues. TCRdb's copy holds only in-frame clones and misses some; the assay was immunoSEQ multiplex PCR. The table has under 30,000 clones, roughly 73% seen once.

The sequence came from a human donor who received a COVID-19 vaccine. This material consisted of CD4+ T cells from PBMCs cultured with HCoV-NL63 spike peptides, taken before COVID-19 vaccination. The rearrangement links TRBV6-5 to TRBJ2-1, with 9 bases lining up with TRBD1. CDR3 sequence: CASRDTGGPYNEQFF. CDR3 sequence (DNA): TGTGCCAGCAGGGATACAGGGGGCCCCTACAATGAGCAGTTCTTC.